Reported below is one T cell receptor beta chain. This entry belongs to a study of T-cell reconstitution after alpha-beta-depleted transplantation in children. V shed 12 bases and J shed 10 bases, with 23 bases lying between them. The germline CDR1 and CDR2 sequences are KGHDR and SFDVKD. The CDR3 runs 13 residues. During its preparation, the TCRbeta library received unique molecular identifiers. MiXCR was run by TCRdb on the PCR reads, yielding one entry per CDR3 protein. The sample lists 5,000 or so distinct CDR3 sequences; around 7.3% were seen once. This TCR was sampled from a boy under three years old who had a stem cell transplant for SCID, so the T cells may come from the graft donor. The sample was PBMCs, mostly from graft donor cells, taken 60 days after TCRalphabeta/CD19-depleted stem cell transplant. The V call is TRBV24-1, the J call TRBJ1-2; the D is unclear. The CDR3 DNA reads as TGTGCCGCCATTTATTTGAACGGGTTCTCCTACACCTTC. It is translated as CAAIYLNGFSYTF.